This T cell receptor (beta chain) originates from a study of CD8+ T cells in alopecia areata. Overall study: At a dose of 5 to 10 mg twice daily, oral tofacitinib was given to treated patients. The study gave tofacitinib for 6 to 18 months, then 6 months off drug. Regarding the study as a whole: Shared TCR sequences were less clear between patients than in mice, possibly partly from HLA diversity. Higher clonality and more expanded CD8+ clones appeared in lesional than normal scalp.

RNA extraction was followed by reverse transcription into cDNA, which acted as the sequencing template. Libraries were prepared by immunoSEQ multiplex PCR; TCRdb keeps only in-frame clonotypes and omits some of them. The sample carries around 100,000 clones, 35% to 45% recorded once. Germline V gene sequence: CDR1 LNHDA, CDR2 SQIVND (reference sequence). V dropped 4 bases and J dropped 0 bases, with 13 bases sitting between them. The CDR3 totals 15 residues. Note on this clone: The antigen is not known.

The chain recombines TRBV19 with TRBJ2-7, with D unresolved. The sample comprised CD4+ T cells sorted from blood. The sequence was collected from a human donor with alopecia areata. CDR3 protein: CASSKARRASYEQYF. In DNA form, the CDR3 reads TGTGCCAGTAGTAAGGCTAGACGAGCCTCCTACGAGCAGTACTTC.